This entry describes one T cell receptor (beta chain). Its antigen is not known. V was pared by 6 bases and J by 7 bases, with 3 bases of the junction left unmatched. The germline V gene has CDR1 SNHLY and CDR2 FYNNEI. The CDR3 consists of 12 residues. Scientists made TCR beta libraries using quantitative 5'-RACE with molecular barcodes. TCRdb analysed the 5' RACE reads with MiXCR anew, one entry per CDR3 protein. Among hundreds of thousands of distinct CDR3 sequences listed, 12% were seen once. These data originate in a study of CD8 T cells in ankylosing spondylitis. Overall study findings and caveats: Clones linked to disease, bearing a CD8+ phenotype, were relatively rare in peripheral blood. Earlier reports found some motif variants in synovial fluid and blood in reactive arthritis. Typical of ankylosing spondylitis blood, it appeared, was a TCR beta motif of roughly eight highly homologous variants. Reportedly, significant enrichment of disease-linked clones occurred in matched ankylosing spondylitis synovial fluid.

The genes are TRBV2 and TRBJ2-1; TRBD1 matches at 7 bases. Material: blood, either unsorted or a sorted T cell fraction (not recorded which). This TCR derives from a male donor with ankylosing spondylitis. DNA of the CDR3: TGTGCCAGCAGGGAACAGGGGAATGAGCAGTTCTTC. This translates into CASREQGNEQFF.